This TCR beta chain was sequenced for a study of CD4 T cells in relation to SARS-CoV-2 and coronaviruses. Before the COVID-19 pandemic, during about 2011-2018, CD4+ T cells were taken from unexposed donors. Isolation of CD4+ T cells took place after around 11 days in culture. The CDR3 runs to 15 residues. V was shortened by 2 bases and J by 4 bases, with 14 bases between the two germline ends. Germline V gene data show CDR1 as PRHDT and CDR2 as FYEKMQ (reference sequence). This table comes from immunoSEQ multiplex PCR, and its TCRdb copy is limited to in-frame clones, with some not included. This sample has 23,000 or so clones, with about 79% found just once. As concerns this clone: Antigen specificity is unknown.

The J gene is TRBJ1-2, the V gene TRBV13, with D uncertain. The sequenced sample consisted of CD4+ T cells from PBMCs, cultured in vitro. The TCR sequence derives from a human donor in good health. The CDR3 loop reads CASSLSGAGSYGYTF. The DNA for the CDR3 is TGTGCCAGCAGCTTATCTGGAGCGGGGTCCTATGGCTACACCTTC.